This T cell receptor beta chain is drawn from a study of blood T cell repertoires in COVID-19. Study-level background: PBMCs, B-cell-depleted T cells, or T cells provided the cDNA or gDNA that made up the material.

Trimming pared 1 base from V and 1 base from J, leaving 8 bases between. CDR1 is SEHNR, CDR2 FQNEAQ, per germline (reference sequence). The CDR3 is 15 amino acids. Authors' data handling: For nucleated cells, counts were estimated from reference gene primer amplification. Repertoires were generated with immunoSEQ multiplex PCR, while TCRdb's copy carries only in-frame clones and drops some. That table furnishes V, J and clone size, whereas the DNA furnished D and trimming. The sample shows about 250,000 clones, approximately 84% of them seen only once. The source material was peripheral blood. V is TRBV7-9 and J is TRBJ1-5; perhaps TRBD1 as D (5 bases). This clonotype was sampled from a man aged 45-60 years with active or convalescent COVID-19. CDR3 coding DNA: TGTGCCAGCAGCTTAGATCGGGGGAGCAATCAGCCCCAGCATTTT. Translated: CASSLDRGSNQPQHF. Variable domain in full (rest from reference TRBV7-9 and TRBJ1-5): DTGVSQNPRHKITKRGQNVTFRCDPISEHNRLYWYRQTLGQGPEFLTYFQNEAQLEKSRLLSDRFSAERPKGSFSTLEIQRTEQGDSAMYLCASSLDRGSNQPQHFGDGTRLSIL.